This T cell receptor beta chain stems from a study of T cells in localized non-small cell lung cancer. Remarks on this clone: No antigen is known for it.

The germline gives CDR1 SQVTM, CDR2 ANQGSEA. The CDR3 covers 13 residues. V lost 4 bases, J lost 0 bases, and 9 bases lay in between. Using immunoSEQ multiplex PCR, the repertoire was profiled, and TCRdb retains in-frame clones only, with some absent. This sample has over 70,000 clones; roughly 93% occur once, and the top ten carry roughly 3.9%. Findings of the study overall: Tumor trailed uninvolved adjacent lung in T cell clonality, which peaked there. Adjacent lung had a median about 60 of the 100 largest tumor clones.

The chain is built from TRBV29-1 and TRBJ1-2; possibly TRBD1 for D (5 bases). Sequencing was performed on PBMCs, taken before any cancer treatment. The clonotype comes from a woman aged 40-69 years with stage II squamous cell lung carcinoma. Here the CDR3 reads CSVVGASNYGYTF. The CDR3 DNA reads TGCAGCGTTGTAGGGGCTTCTAACTATGGCTACACCTTC.